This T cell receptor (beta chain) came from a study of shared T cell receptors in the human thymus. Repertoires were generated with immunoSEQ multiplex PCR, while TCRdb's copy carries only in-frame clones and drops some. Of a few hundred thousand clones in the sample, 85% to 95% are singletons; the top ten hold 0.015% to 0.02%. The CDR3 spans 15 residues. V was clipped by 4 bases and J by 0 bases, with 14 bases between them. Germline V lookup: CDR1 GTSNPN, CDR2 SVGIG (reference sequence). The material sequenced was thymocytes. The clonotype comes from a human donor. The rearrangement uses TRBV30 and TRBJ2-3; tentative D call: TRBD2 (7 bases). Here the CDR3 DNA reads TGTGCCTGGAAAAGGGGGAGGGCAAGCACAGATACGCAGTATTTT. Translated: CAWKRGRASTDTQYF.